The 15 T cell receptor beta chains below come from one sample, sequenced in a study of human T cells and chemical hapten exposure. TCRdb re-analysed the RACE reads in MiXCR, keeping a single row per CDR3 protein. The data show more than 250,000 distinct CDR3 sequences, 7.5% to 10% seen once. Time point specified: pre-sensitization, week 0. Treatment described: therapeutic diphenylcyclopropenone sensitization with weekly scalp DPC. Here the sequenced sample was whole blood, taken in connection with sensitization to the hapten diphenylcyclopropenone (DPC). The receptors here all came from a woman aged 40-49 years with alopecia areata. Some clones in this sample may be carry-over from other donors' samples.

This clonotype was observed at least ten times. The V and J genes are TRBV28 and TRBJ2-1; D gene unclear. The CDR3 extends over 14 amino acids. Germline CDR1 is MDHEN and CDR2 is SYDVKM. V dropped 8 bases and J dropped 2 bases, with 13 bases sitting between them. The CDR3 DNA sequence: TGTGCCAGCCGCCTCAACGGACCCTACAATGAGCAGTTCTTC. Translation: CASRLNGPYNEQFF.

This clonotype was seen more than once but under ten times. The rearrangement links TRBV20-1 to TRBJ2-7; the match to TRBD1 covers 10 bases. J gave up 4 bases and V 3 bases, and 3 bases lay outside the gene matches. CDR3 length: 13 amino acids. Germline V lookup: CDR1 DFQATT, CDR2 SNEGSKA (reference sequence). CDR3 sequence reads: CSASRGQGYEQYF. The CDR3, as DNA: TGCAGTGCTAGCCGGGGACAGGGGTACGAGCAGTACTTC.

This clonotype was observed a few times. The J gene is TRBJ2-2, the V gene TRBV3-1; D possibly corresponds to TRBD1 (5 bases). CDR1 LGHDT and CDR2 YNNKEL come from the germline V gene (reference sequence). The CDR3 is 15 amino acids. Deletions cut 0 bases from V and 3 bases from J, with 8 bases between. In nucleotides, the CDR3 is TGTGCCAGCAGCCAAGACAGGGTAGACACCGGGGAGCTGTTTTTT. This sequence encodes CASSQDRVDTGELFF.

This chain uses TRBV25-1 with TRBJ2-1, with 9 bases aligning to TRBD1. The CDR3 spans 18 residues. CDR1 and CDR2 (germline): MGHDK, SYGVNS. With 0 bases clipped from V and 2 bases from J, the junction kept 8 bases outside the gene matches. CDR3 bases: TGTGCCAGCAGTGAATATTTGGGCGACAGGGGGGCCTACAATGAGCAGTTCTTC. Protein sequence: CASSEYLGDRGAYNEQFF.

The V and J genes are TRBV5-6 and TRBJ1-5; D not resolved. This CDR3 is 14 amino acids long. V was pared by 1 base and J by 5 bases, with 10 bases between. Germline V lookup: CDR1 SGHDT, CDR2 YYEEEE. The CDR3 DNA reads TGTGCCAGCAGCTTGCGCAGGCCTGATCAGCCCCAGCATTTT. Protein product: CASSLRRPDQPQHF.

This clonotype was counted ten times or more. The V and J genes are TRBV7-9 and TRBJ2-1; the D is unclear. Germline CDR1 SEHNR, CDR2 FQNEAQ (reference sequence). Trimming left V 2 bases short and J 7 bases short, with 6 bases between. This CDR3 contains 12 residues. Written as DNA, the CDR3 is TGTGCCAGCAGCTTATCCTGGAATGAGCAGTTCTTC. This encodes CASSLSWNEQFF.

The chain combines TRBV27 with TRBJ2-7; 8 nucleotides line up with TRBD1. CDR1 MNHEY and CDR2 SMNVEV come from the germline V gene (reference sequence). Trimming took 2 bases from V and 9 from J; bases not matched to a gene: 6. There are 13 residues in the CDR3. The CDR3 DNA reads TGTGCCAGCAGTTTAGGGCAGGGGGCAAGGCAGTACTTC. Translation gives CASSLGQGARQYF.

This clonotype appeared many times. This chain joins TRBV4-3 and TRBJ1-5, with D possibly matching TRBD1 (5 bases). CDR3 size: 17 residues. Germline CDR1 is LGHNA and CDR2 is YSLEER. Deletions cut 0 bases from V and 1 base from J, with 13 bases between. In nucleotides, the CDR3 is TGCGCCAGCAGCCAAGATGTGGGGGTGGGAAGCAATCAGCCCCAGCATTTT. Translated, it gives CASSQDVGVGSNQPQHF.

This clonotype was seen a handful of times. The rearrangement links TRBV6-2 or TRBV6-3 to TRBJ2-7; possible D gene TRBD1, 6 bases. Trimming removed 2 bases from V and 12 bases from J, with 20 bases in between. The CDR3 consists of 14 residues. CDR1 and CDR2 (germline): MNHEY, SVGEGT. The CDR3 protein is CASSYATTQGTRYF. CDR3 coding DNA: TGTGCCAGCAGTTACGCAACGACTCAGGGGACGAGGTACTTC.

This clonotype has at least ten counts. V gene TRBV29-1 combines with J gene TRBJ2-1; weak D call: TRBD2 (7 bases). V was trimmed by 6 bases and J by 7 bases, leaving 28 bases between them. The V gene's germline CDR1 is SQVTM and CDR2 ANQGSEA. The CDR3 runs 17 residues. The CDR3 sequence is CSVDGMGWRGGLNEQFF. CDR3 DNA: TGCAGCGTAGATGGAATGGGGTGGCGCGGGGGCCTAAATGAGCAGTTCTTC.

This clonotype was counted ten times or more. The chain uses TRBV29-1 and TRBJ2-1; possibly TRBD2 for D (5 bases). CDR1 SQVTM and CDR2 ANQGSEA come from the germline V gene. V shed 3 bases and J shed 5 bases, with 20 bases lying between them. There are 16 residues in the CDR3. CDR3 sequence: CSVDGVGKNQNNEQFF. CDR3 DNA sequence: TGCAGCGTTGATGGGGTCGGGAAGAATCAGAACAATGAGCAGTTCTTC.

This clonotype came up a few times. The V gene is TRBV7-2, the J gene TRBJ2-7, with TRBD2 matching 9 bases. Germline CDR1 reads SGHTA; CDR2 reads FQGNSA. This CDR3 is 18 amino acids long. The V and J ends lost 5 bases and 2 bases, in that order; junction bases with no gene match: 16. The CDR3 region is CASSPRGSGAGGPYEQYF. The CDR3 DNA reads as TGTGCCAGCAGCCCGAGGGGGTCGGGAGCGGGAGGCCCCTACGAGCAGTACTTC.

This clonotype occurred a few times. V usage is TRBV28 and J usage is TRBJ2-3; TRBD2 might be the D (6 bases). This CDR3 contains 15 residues. The V gene's germline CDR1 is MDHEN and CDR2 SYDVKM. The V gene lost 6 bases and the J gene lost 4 bases, with 17 bases spanning the gap. The CDR3 region has the DNA TGTGCCAGCAGCCCTAGGGGCAGGGACTCAGATACGCAGTATTTT. Translation gives CASSPRGRDSDTQYF. The whole variable domain, remainder taken from reference TRBV28 and TRBJ2-3, is DVKVTQSSRYLVKRTGEKVFLECVQDMDHENMFWYRQDPGLGLRLIYFSYDVKMKEKGDIPEGYSVSREKKERFSLILESASTNQTSMYLCASSPRGRDSDTQYFGPGTRLTVL.

This clonotype was picked up many times. The junction and the germline gene differ at one end; a read error may be behind it. This sequence joins TRBV6-5 and TRBJ1-1; the D gene is possibly TRBD1 (6 bases). Germline lookup yields CDR1 MNHEY and CDR2 SVGAGI. CDR3 length: 13 residues. CDR3 sequence (DNA): TGCGCCAGCAGCCGGACAGAGAACACTGAAGCTTTCTTT. Its protein product is CASSRTENTEAFF.

This chain links TRBV7-9 with TRBJ2-1, with 9 bases fitting TRBD2. Unmatched junction bases numbered 16, after V lost 5 bases and J lost 5 bases. Per the germline V gene, CDR1 is SEHNR and CDR2 is FQNEAQ (reference sequence). The CDR3 runs to 18 residues. CDR3 in DNA: TGTGCCAGCAGCCCGTGGGGAGCGGGAGGCCCGGGGGACAATGAGCAGTTCTTC. This gives the protein CASSPWGAGGPGDNEQFF.